This T cell receptor (beta chain) came from a study of vaccination and CD4 T cells after COVID-19. As for the study in general: Overlapping SARS-CoV-2, HCoV-NL63, HCoV-OC43 and HCoV-229E spike peptides were used to stimulate cells. Study observations and caveats: Only relatively few convalescent patients were studied, and early post-infection timepoints were not analyzed.

This clonotype was detected only once. Its antigen is currently unknown. The Oncomine TCR Beta short-read assay generated sequence data from the DNA of cultured CD4+ T cells. TCRdb passed the PCR reads through MiXCR, listing each CDR3 protein once. The sample comprises about 18,000 distinct CDR3 sequences, around 45% of which are singletons, and approximately 6.6% rests with the top ten. Between the trimmed V and J ends, which lost 3 bases and 8 bases, there was a span of 17 bases. The CDR3 runs to 15 residues. Germline-derived CDR1 and CDR2 are SGHDN and FVKESK. Indicated treatment: approximately nine-day PBMC culture with coronavirus spike peptide pools or control peptides (ViraFEST assay). Positive PCR dates spanned March to December 2020, predating US Alpha, Beta and Delta variants.

The material was CD4+ T cells from blood, cultured in vitro, obtained after SARS-CoV-2 vaccination. The rearrangement uses TRBV14 and TRBJ2-1, with D tentatively TRBD2 (6 bases). The sequence was obtained from a human donor who had recovered from COVID-19. The CDR3 is CASSHGTHGYDEQFF. In DNA, the CDR3 is TGTGCCAGCAGCCACGGGACTCATGGGTACGATGAGCAGTTCTTC.